The clone carrying this T cell receptor (beta chain) turned up a few times. The sample comes from a study of blood T cell repertoires in COVID-19. Turning to the study itself: Nucleic acid was either cDNA or gDNA, and it came from T cells, B-cell-depleted T cells, or PBMCs.

Per the authors' pipeline: It was from reference gene primer amplification that nucleated cell counts were estimated. TCRdb's table, derived via immunoSEQ multiplex PCR, lists solely in-frame clones and lacks some. The DNA gave D and trimming, while V, J and clone size come from that table. The table has about 280,000 clones, under 90% seen once. Germline V gene sequence: CDR1 SEHNR, CDR2 FQNEAQ (reference sequence). Trimming took 5 bases from V and 8 from J; bases not matched to a gene: 8. CDR3 length equals 13 residues. The gene calls are TRBV7-9 and TRBJ1-1; TRBD1 aligns across 7 bases. The receptor comes from a woman between 50 and 59 years old who had recovered from COVID-19. Sequencing was performed on peripheral blood. CDR3 bases: TGTGCCAGCAGCCGCCCCGGGACAGACGAAGCTTTCTTT. This translates into CASSRPGTDEAFF.